Below are 25 T cell receptor beta chains sequenced from a single sample in a study of cytomegalovirus exposure and HLA in healthy donors. Researchers ran the PCR with 60 Vbeta and 13 Jbeta primers. TCRdb's table, derived via immunoSEQ multiplex PCR, lists solely in-frame clones and lacks some. Among 120,000 or so clones listed, more than 70% were seen once. The sequencing input was PBMCs. These receptors were collected from a young man in good health and CMV-seronegative.

This clone was picked up one time. The rearrangement links TRBV5-1 to TRBJ1-2, with 9 bases identical to TRBD1. V shed 6 bases, J shed 6 bases, and the junction held 12 bases outside the gene matches. Per germline, CDR1 SGHRS and CDR2 YFSETQ. The CDR3 runs 15 residues. The CDR3 DNA reads as TGCGCCAGCAACACCGGGACAGGGCATGTCCATGGCTACACCTTC. Translation: CASNTGTGHVHGYTF.

The sample holds a few counts of this clone. The sample holds other DNA sequences that translate to the same CDR3. This sequence joins TRBV6-5 and TRBJ2-7; 9 positions match TRBD1. The V segment lost 6 bases and the J segment 3 bases; nucleotides outside the gene matches: 6. The CDR3 runs to 14 residues. Germline loops: CDR1 MNHEY, CDR2 SVGAGI. The CDR3 region is CASSGPGQGYEQYF. The CDR3 DNA reads as TGTGCCAGCAGCGGACCGGGACAGGGCTACGAGCAGTACTTC.

This clone was recorded once. This sequence joins TRBV28 and TRBJ2-3; 8 bases are a match to TRBD2. Trimming at V came to 5 bases and at J to 9 bases, leaving 13 bases not matched to a gene. CDR1 and CDR2 from the germline V gene are MDHEN and SYDVKM. CDR3 length equals 15 residues. The CDR3 DNA follows: TGTGCCAGCAGTCCCCGGGGTAGCGGGGCCATAACGCAGTATTTT. Amino acids: CASSPRGSGAITQYF.

The chain joins TRBV5-1 to TRBJ1-3; D is perhaps TRBD1 (5 bases). This CDR3 has 14 amino acids. V shed 4 bases and J shed 0 bases, with 8 bases lying between them. Germline V gene lookup returns CDR1 SGHRS and CDR2 YFSETQ. CDR3: CASSPQDSGNTIYF. The CDR3 nucleotides read TGCGCCAGCAGCCCACAGGACTCTGGAAACACCATATATTTT.

The rearrangement uses TRBV15 and TRBJ2-7, with 8 bases identical to TRBD2. Germline-derived CDR1 and CDR2 are LNHNV and YYDKDF (reference sequence). The junction had 11 bases not matched to a gene; V was cut back by 5 bases and J by 5 bases. The CDR3 covers 15 residues. The CDR3 loop is CATSSKEDGGDEQYF. In DNA form, the CDR3 reads TGTGCCACCAGCTCTAAAGAGGACGGGGGGGACGAGCAGTACTTC.

The rearrangement joins TRBV9 to TRBJ2-2; D may be TRBD1 (5 bases). Per the germline V gene, CDR1 is SGDLS and CDR2 is YYNGEE. V was cut by 0 bases and J by 2 bases, with 17 bases left in between. The CDR3 has 18 residues. CDR3 residues: CASSVAQDMASNTGELFF. CDR3 bases: TGTGCCAGCAGCGTAGCTCAGGACATGGCTTCCAACACCGGGGAGCTGTTTTTT. Full variable domain (missing parts from reference TRBV9 and TRBJ2-2): DSGVTQTPKHLITATGQRVTLRCSPRSGDLSVYWYQQSLDQGLQFLIQYYNGEERAKGNILERFSAQQFPDLHSELNLSSLELGDSALYFCASSVAQDMASNTGELFFGEGSRLTVL.

The CDR3 spells CASSPRRGASYEQYF. The CDR3 DNA sequence: TGCGCCAGCAGCCCCAGGCGGGGGGCCTCCTACGAGCAGTACTTC. The chain is built from TRBV4-1 and TRBJ2-7; 8 bases agree with TRBD2. The trim removed 4 bases at V and 0 bases at J, leaving 5 bases unmatched. CDR1 and CDR2 (germline): MGHRA, YSYEKL. The CDR3 has 15 residues.

V usage is TRBV6-5 and J usage is TRBJ2-7; 10 bases map to TRBD2. Trimming cost V 2 bases and J 5 bases; bases outside gene matches: 6. Looked up from germline, CDR1 is MNHEY and CDR2 is SVGAGI. The length of the CDR3 is 15 residues. For the CDR3, the DNA is TGTGCCAGCAGTTACCAGGTAGCGGGGGGCCACGAGCAGTACTTC. Amino acid sequence: CASSYQVAGGHEQYF.

The chain carries TRBV4-1 and TRBJ2-1, with D maybe TRBD2 (6 bases). The CDR3 extends over 13 amino acids. Trimming cost V 5 bases and J 8 bases, with 13 bases left between them. Germline assignment: CDR1 MGHRA and CDR2 YSYEKL. CDR3 sequence: CASSINAGHEQFF. CDR3 DNA: TGCGCCAGCAGCATAAATGCGGGACATGAGCAGTTCTTC.

The gene calls are TRBV5-5 and TRBJ2-7; TRBD2 aligns across 10 bases. In germline, CDR1 is SGHKS, CDR2 YYEKEE (reference sequence). After removal of 1 base from V and 0 bases from J, the junction contained 1 base not matched to a gene. CDR3 length: 15 amino acids. The CDR3 here is CASSLRLAGSYEQYF. The CDR3 DNA sequence: TGTGCCAGCAGCTTGCGACTAGCGGGCTCCTACGAGCAGTACTTC.

This rearrangement joins TRBV2 to TRBJ1-4; TRBD1 matches 9 bases. This CDR3 region has 15 residues. V was clipped by 6 bases and J by 9 bases; unmatched bases: 11. Germline lookup yields CDR1 SNHLY and CDR2 FYNNEI. CDR3 loop: CASRDPTGTGKKLFF. The CDR3 DNA sequence: TGTGCCAGCAGGGATCCTACCGGGACAGGGAAAAAACTGTTTTTT.

This chain connects TRBV5-1 to TRBJ2-2, with D unresolved. The V gene's germline CDR1 is SGHRS and CDR2 YFSETQ. V was cut by 2 bases and J by 4 bases, with 9 bases left in between. This CDR3 spans 14 amino acids. The DNA for the CDR3 is TGCGCCAGCAGCTTAGACACCGTCACCGGGGAGCTGTTTTTT. This sequence encodes CASSLDTVTGELFF. The whole variable domain, filled in from reference TRBV5-1 and TRBJ2-2, reads KAGVTQTPRYLIKTRGQQVTLSCSPISGHRSVSWYQQTPGQGLQFLFEYFSETQRNKGNFPGRFSGRQFSNSRSEMNVSTLELGDSALYLCASSLDTVTGELFFGEGSRLTVL.

This clone was detected a few times. This sequence joins TRBV10-3 and TRBJ2-7; unclear D gene. There are 13 residues in the CDR3. The V gene lost 0 bases and the J gene lost 3 bases, with 6 bases spanning the gap. Germline V gene sequence: CDR1 ENHRY, CDR2 SYGVKD. CDR3 residues: CAISESLLYEQYF. CDR3 nucleotides: TGTGCCATCAGTGAGTCCCTCCTCTACGAGCAGTACTTC.

This chain joins TRBV28 and TRBJ1-4; 11 nucleotides align to TRBD1. CDR1 MDHEN and CDR2 SYDVKM come from the germline V gene. This CDR3 spans 17 amino acids. The junction had 8 bases not matched to a gene; V was cut back by 2 bases and J by 6 bases. The chain's CDR3 is CASSLRFGDRGYEKLFF. The DNA for the CDR3 is TGTGCCAGCAGTTTAAGGTTTGGGGACAGGGGGTATGAAAAACTGTTTTTT.

The chain employs TRBV11-2 and TRBJ2-1, with D possibly being TRBD2 (6 bases). The germline V gene encodes CDR1 SGHAT and CDR2 FQNNGV. V lost 4 bases to trimming and J lost 3 bases, with 13 bases between them. The CDR3 extends over 15 amino acids. The CDR3 DNA reads as TGTGCCAGCAGCTCGTCCCGGGACTTCTACAATGAGCAGTTCTTC. This encodes CASSSSRDFYNEQFF. Full variable domain (missing parts from reference TRBV11-2 and TRBJ2-1): EAGVAQSPRYKIIEKRQSVAFWCNPISGHATLYWYQQILGQGPKLLIQFQNNGVVDDSQLPKDRFSAERLKGVDSTLKIQPAKLEDSAVYLCASSSSRDFYNEQFFGPGTRLTVL.

The chain recombines TRBV6-1 with TRBJ1-6, with D possibly matching TRBD1 (6 bases). Germline V lookup: CDR1 MNHNS, CDR2 SASEGT. Trimming stripped 7 bases from V and 13 bases from J, with 23 bases between. The CDR3 is 15 amino acids. CDR3 protein: CASTAIARGLSPLHF. The CDR3 DNA follows: TGTGCCAGCACCGCTATTGCCAGGGGCCTATCCCCCCTCCACTTT.

This clone occurred once. This chain connects TRBV29-1 to TRBJ2-5; TRBD1 might be the D (5 bases). CDR3 length equals 15 residues. The germline V gene has CDR1 SQVTM and CDR2 ANQGSEA. Trimming shortened V by 2 bases and J by 5 bases, and 18 bases separated the two germline ends. The CDR3 coding sequence is TGCAGCGTTGAATGGGTTACAGGTCAAGTTGAGACCCAGTACTTC. It yields the protein CSVEWVTGQVETQYF.

This rearrangement joins TRBV10-3 to TRBJ2-2; 8 bases are a match to TRBD2. J gave up 1 base and V 4 bases, and 8 bases lay outside the gene matches. Per the germline V gene, CDR1 is ENHRY and CDR2 is SYGVKD. This CDR3 has 17 amino acids. This CDR3 reads CAISGPGGTRNTGELFF. The CDR3, as DNA: TGTGCCATCAGTGGACCGGGGGGGACAAGGAACACCGGGGAGCTGTTTTTT.

Notes on this clone: This specimen includes other DNA sequences encoding the same CDR3. The CDR3 region is CASSPTGDSNQPQHF. CDR3 DNA sequence: TGTGCCAGCAGTCCGACAGGGGACAGCAATCAGCCCCAGCATTTT. The chain joins TRBV28 to TRBJ1-5, with 8 bases aligning to TRBD1. CDR3 length: 15 amino acids. The ends lost 5 bases at V and 1 base at J; junction bases unmatched: 4. CDR1 is MDHEN, CDR2 SYDVKM, per germline.

The chain has TRBV11-2 and TRBJ2-6; possibly TRBD1 for D (7 bases). The ends were cut back, 5 bases at V and 4 bases at J, with 9 bases in the middle. This CDR3 comprises 14 residues. The germline gives CDR1 SGHAT, CDR2 FQNNGV. The CDR3 protein is CASSQGGGANVLTF. The CDR3, as DNA: TGTGCCAGCAGCCAGGGGGGAGGGGCCAACGTCCTGACTTTC.

This sequence joins TRBV5-1 and TRBJ2-7; 8 bases line up with TRBD2. Germline lookup yields CDR1 SGHRS and CDR2 YFSETQ. The CDR3 is 16 amino acids. V lost 0 bases to trimming and J lost 4 bases; unmatched junction nucleotides: 9. The CDR3 loop reads CASSLEPAGDRYEQYF. The CDR3 DNA reads TGCGCCAGCAGCTTGGAGCCAGCGGGGGATAGGTACGAGCAGTACTTC.

The chain combines TRBV28 with TRBJ1-2; the match to TRBD1 covers 8 bases. Germline values: CDR1 MDHEN, CDR2 SYDVKM. The CDR3 consists of 17 residues. Unmatched junction bases numbered 9, after V lost 2 bases and J lost 1 base. The CDR3 bases are TGTGCCAGCAGTTTAGGGACAGGATATGGGTATAACTATGGCTACACCTTC. It is translated as CASSLGTGYGYNYGYTF.

The chain couples TRBV27 to TRBJ2-1; the D gene is possibly TRBD2 (6 bases). The ends were cut back, 7 bases at V and 4 bases at J, with 11 bases in the middle. The CDR3 sequence is 13 residues long. The germline gives CDR1 MNHEY, CDR2 SMNVEV (reference sequence). Here the CDR3 DNA reads TGTGCCAGCAAACGACTAGGTTACAATGAGCAGTTCTTC. Its translation: CASKRLGYNEQFF.

This rearrangement joins TRBV7-8 to TRBJ1-5; maybe TRBD1 (5 bases). Germline lookup yields CDR1 SGHVS and CDR2 FQNEAQ. The CDR3 has 15 amino acids. Trimming took off 5 bases at V and 2 bases at J, with 13 bases between the two ends. For the CDR3, the DNA is TGTGCCAGCAGCCCCCAACTACAGGGCAATCAGCCCCAGCATTTT. It codes for CASSPQLQGNQPQHF.

The chain joins TRBV18 to TRBJ2-6, with a possible D match to TRBD1 (6 bases). Germline loops: CDR1 KGHSH, CDR2 LQKENI. CDR3 size: 15 residues. Trimming left V 4 bases short and J 2 bases short, with 9 bases between. Here the CDR3 DNA reads TGTGCCAGCTCACTAACAGGGACTGGGGCCAACGTCCTGACTTTC. This codes for CASSLTGTGANVLTF.